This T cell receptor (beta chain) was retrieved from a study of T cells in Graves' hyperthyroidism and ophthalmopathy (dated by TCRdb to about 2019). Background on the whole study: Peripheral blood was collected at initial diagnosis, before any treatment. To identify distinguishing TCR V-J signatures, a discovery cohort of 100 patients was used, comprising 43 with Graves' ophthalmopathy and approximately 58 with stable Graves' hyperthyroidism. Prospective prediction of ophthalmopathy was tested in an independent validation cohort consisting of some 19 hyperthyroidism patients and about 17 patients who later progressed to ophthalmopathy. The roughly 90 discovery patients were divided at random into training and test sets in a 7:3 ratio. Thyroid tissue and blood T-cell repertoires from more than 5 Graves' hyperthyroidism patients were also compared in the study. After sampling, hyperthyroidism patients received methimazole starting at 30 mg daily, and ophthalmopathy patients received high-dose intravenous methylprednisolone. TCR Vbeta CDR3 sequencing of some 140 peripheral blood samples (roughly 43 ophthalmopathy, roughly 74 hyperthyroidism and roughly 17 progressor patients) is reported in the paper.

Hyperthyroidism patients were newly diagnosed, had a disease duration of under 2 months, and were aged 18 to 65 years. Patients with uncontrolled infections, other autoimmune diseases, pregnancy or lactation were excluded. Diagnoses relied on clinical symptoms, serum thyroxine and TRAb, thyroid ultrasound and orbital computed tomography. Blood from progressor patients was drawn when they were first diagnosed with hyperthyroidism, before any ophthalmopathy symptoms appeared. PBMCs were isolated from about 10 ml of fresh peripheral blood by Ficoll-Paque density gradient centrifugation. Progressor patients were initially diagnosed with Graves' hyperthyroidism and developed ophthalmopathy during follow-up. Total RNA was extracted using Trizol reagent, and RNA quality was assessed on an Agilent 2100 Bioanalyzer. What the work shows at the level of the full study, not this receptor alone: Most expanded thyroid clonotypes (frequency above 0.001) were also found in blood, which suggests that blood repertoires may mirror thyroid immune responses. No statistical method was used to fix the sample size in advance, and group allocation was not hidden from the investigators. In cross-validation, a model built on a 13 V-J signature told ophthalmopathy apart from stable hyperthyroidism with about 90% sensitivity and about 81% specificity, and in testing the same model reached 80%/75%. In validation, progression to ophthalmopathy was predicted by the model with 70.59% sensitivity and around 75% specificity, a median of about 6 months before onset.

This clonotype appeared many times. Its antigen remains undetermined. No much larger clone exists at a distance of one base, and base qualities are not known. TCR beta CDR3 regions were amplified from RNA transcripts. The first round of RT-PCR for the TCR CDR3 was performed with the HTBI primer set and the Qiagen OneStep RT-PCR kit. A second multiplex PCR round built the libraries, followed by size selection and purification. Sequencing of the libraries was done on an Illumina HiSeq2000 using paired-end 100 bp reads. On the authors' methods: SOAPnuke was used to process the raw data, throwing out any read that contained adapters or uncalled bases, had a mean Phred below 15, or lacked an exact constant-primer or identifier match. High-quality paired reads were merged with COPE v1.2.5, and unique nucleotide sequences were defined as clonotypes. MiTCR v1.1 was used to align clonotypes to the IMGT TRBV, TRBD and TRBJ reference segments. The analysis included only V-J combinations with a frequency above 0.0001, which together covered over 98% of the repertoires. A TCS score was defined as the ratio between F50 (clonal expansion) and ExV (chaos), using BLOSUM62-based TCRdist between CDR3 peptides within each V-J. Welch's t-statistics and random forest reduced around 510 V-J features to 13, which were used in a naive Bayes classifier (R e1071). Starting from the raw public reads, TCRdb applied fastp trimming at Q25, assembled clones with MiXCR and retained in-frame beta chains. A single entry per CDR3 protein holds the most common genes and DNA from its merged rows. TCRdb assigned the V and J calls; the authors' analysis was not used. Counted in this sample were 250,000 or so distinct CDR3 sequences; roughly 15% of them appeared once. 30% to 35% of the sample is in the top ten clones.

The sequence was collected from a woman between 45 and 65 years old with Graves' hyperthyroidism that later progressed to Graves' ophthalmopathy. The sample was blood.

The DNA reads TGTGCCAGCAGTGGTGCAGGAACGAACTATGGCTACACCTTC. Translated, this gives CASSGAGTNYGYTF. This chain is built from TRBV28 and TRBJ1-2, with the D gene call left open. From cysteine to phenylalanine, the CDR3 is 14 amino acids long. Just CDR3 DNA is preserved here, 42 bases in frame from base 1. Taken from the germline V gene, the CDR1 and CDR2 loops are MDHEN and SYDVKM. V was cut back by 5 bases and J by 2 bases, leaving a gap of 12 bases between them.